The 12 T cell receptor beta chains below all came from one sample that was sequenced in a study of T-cell reconstitution after alpha-beta-depleted transplantation in children. TCRbeta library preparation incorporated unique molecular identifiers. TCRdb re-derived calls from the PCR reads in MiXCR, one entry per CDR3 protein. The data show 200,000 to 300,000 distinct CDR3 sequences, with around 25% seen just once and over 2.5% held by the top ten. This specimen consisted of PBMCs, obtained before TCRalphabeta/CD19-depleted stem cell transplant. These receptors were collected from a girl aged 2-10 years with Fanconi anemia, due to receive a stem cell transplant.

Ten or more counts support this clonotype. The rearrangement joins TRBV28 to TRBJ2-7, with D possibly matching TRBD1 (5 bases). Trimming took 2 bases from V and 7 from J, leaving 12 bases between them. Germline V lookup: CDR1 MDHEN, CDR2 SYDVKM. The CDR3 covers 13 residues. The CDR3 spells CASSLTGYEEQYF. CDR3 bases: TGTGCCAGCAGTTTAACAGGCTACGAGGAGCAGTACTTC.

Only a few counts were recorded for this clonotype. This sequence joins TRBV6-5 and TRBJ1-6; the D is unclear. This CDR3 contains 15 residues. Germline V lookup: CDR1 MNHEY, CDR2 SVGAGI. Trimming shortened V by 2 bases and J by 8 bases, and 13 bases separated the two germline ends. DNA for the CDR3: TGTGCCAGCAGTTACGCCGACTATGGTGATTCACCCCTCCACTTT. Amino acid sequence: CASSYADYGDSPLHF.

This clonotype occurred many times. The chain joins TRBV12-3 or TRBV12-4 to TRBJ2-1; 8 bases are a match to TRBD2. V was pared by 6 bases and J by 5 bases, with 0 bases of the junction left unmatched. The CDR3 contains 12 residues. In DNA form, the CDR3 reads TGTGCCAGCAGACTAGCGGACAATGAGCAGTTCTTC. It codes for CASRLADNEQFF.

This clonotype was detected many times. The V gene is TRBV4-2, the J gene TRBJ2-2; unclear D gene. This CDR3 has 14 amino acids. The germline V gene encodes CDR1 LGHNA and CDR2 YNFKEQ. V was pared by 1 base and J by 3 bases, with 6 bases between. CDR3 in amino acids: CASSQGWDTGELFF. The CDR3 DNA is TGTGCCAGCAGCCAAGGGTGGGACACCGGGGAGCTGTTTTTT.

This chain connects TRBV20-1 to TRBJ2-1; D might be TRBD2 (5 bases). The V and J ends lost 1 base and 6 bases respectively, with 16 bases between them. The CDR3 extends over 15 amino acids. Germline V CDR1 and CDR2: DFQATT, SNEGSKA (reference sequence). The CDR3 spells CSARAGAEWGNEQFF. CDR3 coding DNA: TGCAGTGCTAGAGCTGGAGCGGAGTGGGGCAATGAGCAGTTCTTC.

This clonotype was recorded only once. The chain recombines TRBV7-2 with TRBJ2-6; 9 bases line up with TRBD1. This CDR3 contains 16 residues. V trimming: 5 bases; J trimming: 3 bases; junction bases outside the gene matches: 5. Germline V gene sequence: CDR1 SGHTA, CDR2 FQGNSA. The CDR3 sequence is CASSVNRGLGANVLTF. In DNA form, the CDR3 reads TGTGCCAGCAGCGTCAACAGGGGGCTTGGGGCCAACGTCCTGACTTTC.

The rearrangement joins TRBV27 to TRBJ2-1; no clear D. This CDR3 is 13 amino acids long. V was shortened by 3 bases and J by 14 bases, with 17 bases between the two germline ends. Looked up from germline, CDR1 is MNHEY and CDR2 is SMNVEV (reference sequence). CDR3 in DNA: TGTGCCAGCAGTTTCCTTAACGAACCAAAAGAGTTCTTC. Residues: CASSFLNEPKEFF.

This clonotype was seen repeatedly, ten times or more. The chain carries TRBV20-1 and TRBJ2-7; 7 nucleotides line up with TRBD1. V shed 2 bases and J 3 bases; nucleotides not matched to a gene: 7. The CDR3 is 14 amino acids. Germline assignment: CDR1 DFQATT and CDR2 SNEGSKA (reference sequence). The CDR3 DNA sequence: TGCAGTGCTAGAACTCCGGGACAGTACTACGAGCAGTACTTC. Protein sequence: CSARTPGQYYEQYF.

This clonotype was found many times. This chain connects TRBV30 to TRBJ2-1; D is unclear. The germline gives CDR1 GTSNPN, CDR2 SVGIG (reference sequence). Between the trimmed V and J ends, which lost 5 bases and 8 bases, there was a span of 1 base. The CDR3 is 8 residues long. CDR3 region: CAWDEQFF. CDR3 sequence (DNA): TGTGCCTGGGATGAGCAGTTCTTC.

This clonotype was counted ten times or more. V and J are TRBV29-1 and TRBJ2-7; 8 bases map to TRBD1. The CDR3 loop spans 12 amino acids. Germline V lookup: CDR1 SQVTM, CDR2 ANQGSEA. V lost 0 bases to trimming and J lost 5 bases; unmatched junction nucleotides: 0. This CDR3 reads CSVEETGDEQYF. The CDR3 coding sequence is TGCAGCGTTGAAGAGACAGGGGACGAGCAGTACTTC.

This clonotype came up many times. The genes are TRBV29-1 and TRBJ2-2, with 16 nucleotides matching TRBD2. After removal of 6 bases from V and 3 bases from J, the junction contained 10 bases not matched to a gene. The CDR3 has 18 amino acids. The germline V gene encodes CDR1 SQVTM and CDR2 ANQGSEA. The CDR3 sequence: CSVGGLAGGQWDTGELFF. CDR3 bases: TGCAGCGTCGGGGGACTAGCGGGGGGGCAATGGGACACCGGGGAGCTGTTTTTT.

The chain carries TRBV20-1 and TRBJ1-5, with TRBD1 identical over 8 bases. The CDR3 runs to 14 residues. Germline trimming cut 7 bases from V and 4 bases from J; bases unmatched to any gene: 9. Germline CDR1 DFQATT, CDR2 SNEGSKA (reference sequence). Here the CDR3 reads CSVRTGWDNQPQHF. The CDR3 nucleotides are TGCAGTGTCAGGACAGGGTGGGATAATCAGCCCCAGCATTTT.